Shown below are 6 T cell receptor beta chains from a single sample sequenced in a study of HIV-infected patients and healthy controls. TCRdb recomputed calls from the 5' RACE reads with MiXCR, one row per CDR3 protein. The table shows over 55,000 distinct CDR3 sequences, with approximately 16% occurring only once. The sequencing sample was made of CD4+ T cells from blood. The receptors shown here come from a human donor in good health.

The chain joins TRBV7-2 to TRBJ2-3, with a weak D call TRBD2 (5 bases). There are 18 residues in the CDR3. The ends were cut back, 4 bases at V and 4 bases at J, with 24 bases in the middle. Germline V gives CDR1 SGHTA, CDR2 FQGNSA. The CDR3 nucleotides read TGTGCCAGCAGCTCGCGTCCTTTTGGACTTAGTGTTCCAGATACGCAGTATTTT. This sequence encodes CASSSRPFGLSVPDTQYF.

This clonotype came up many times. The chain couples TRBV20-1 to TRBJ1-1; D perhaps matches TRBD1 (5 bases). Germline V gene data show CDR1 as DFQATT and CDR2 as SNEGSKA (reference sequence). V was clipped by 2 bases and J by 4 bases, with 20 bases between them. The CDR3 totals 16 residues. The CDR3 region is CSARFSGRALGTEAFF. CDR3 nucleotide sequence: TGCAGTGCTAGATTCTCAGGGAGAGCTTTGGGCACTGAAGCTTTCTTT.

This chain joins TRBV6-1 and TRBJ2-1; tentatively, D is TRBD2 (6 bases). Trimming pared 0 bases from V and 0 bases from J, leaving 6 bases between. Looked up from germline, CDR1 is MNHNS and CDR2 is SASEGT. This CDR3 comprises 15 residues. In DNA, the CDR3 is TGTGCCAGCAGTGAAGCGGGAGGCTCCTACAATGAGCAGTTCTTC. This sequence encodes CASSEAGGSYNEQFF.

In its sample, this clonotype was seen a few times. The chain uses TRBV6-2 or TRBV6-3 and TRBJ1-6; 7 positions agree with TRBD1. CDR3 length: 17 residues. CDR1 MNHEY and CDR2 SVGEGT come from the germline V gene. V shed 6 bases, J shed 3 bases, and the junction held 11 bases outside the gene matches. CDR3 amino acids: CASRHLTGTDYNSPLHF. CDR3 sequence (DNA): TGTGCCAGCAGGCATTTGACAGGGACGGACTATAATTCACCCCTCCACTTT.

This clonotype was seen only a few times. The gene calls are TRBV20-1 and TRBJ2-3; D might be TRBD2 (6 bases). Germline loops: CDR1 DFQATT, CDR2 SNEGSKA (reference sequence). V lost 1 base and J lost 4, with 21 bases in between. The CDR3 covers 17 residues. CDR3 sequence (DNA): TGCAGTGCTAGAGGAGTCCTTGAGACTAGGGTCGCAGATACGCAGTATTTT. Its translation: CSARGVLETRVADTQYF.

This clonotype was picked up many times. This chain joins TRBV6-2 or TRBV6-3 and TRBJ2-7; no definite D call. The V gene's germline CDR1 is MNHEY and CDR2 SVGEGT. Trimming left V 2 bases short and J 3 bases short, with 5 bases between. CDR3 length equals 12 residues. The CDR3 is CASSYEDYEQYF. DNA of the CDR3: TGTGCCAGCAGTTACGAAGACTACGAGCAGTACTTC.